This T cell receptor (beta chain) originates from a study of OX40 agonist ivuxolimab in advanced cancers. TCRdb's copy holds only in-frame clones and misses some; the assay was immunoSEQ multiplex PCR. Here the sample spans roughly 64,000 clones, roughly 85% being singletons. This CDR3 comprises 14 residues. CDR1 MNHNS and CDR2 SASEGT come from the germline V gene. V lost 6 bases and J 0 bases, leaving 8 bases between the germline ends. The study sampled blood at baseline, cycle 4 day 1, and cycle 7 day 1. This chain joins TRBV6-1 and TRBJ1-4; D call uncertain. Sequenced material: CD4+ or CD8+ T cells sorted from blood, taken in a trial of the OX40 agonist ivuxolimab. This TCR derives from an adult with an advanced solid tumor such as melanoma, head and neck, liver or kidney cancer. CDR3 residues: CASSRLSTNEKLFF. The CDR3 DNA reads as TGTGCCAGCAGCCGACTTTCAACTAATGAAAAACTGTTTTTT.